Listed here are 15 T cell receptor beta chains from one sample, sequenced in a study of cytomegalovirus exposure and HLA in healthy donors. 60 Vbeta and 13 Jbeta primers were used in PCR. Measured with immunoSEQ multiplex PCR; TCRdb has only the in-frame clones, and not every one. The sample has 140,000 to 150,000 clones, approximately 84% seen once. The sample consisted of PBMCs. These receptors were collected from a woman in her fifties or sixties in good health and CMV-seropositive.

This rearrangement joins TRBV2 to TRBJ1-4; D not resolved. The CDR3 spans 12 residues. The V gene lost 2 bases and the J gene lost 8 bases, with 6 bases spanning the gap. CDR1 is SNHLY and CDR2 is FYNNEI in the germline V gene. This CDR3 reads CASSEPPEKLFF. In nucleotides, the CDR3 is TGTGCCAGCAGTGAACCCCCAGAAAAACTGTTTTTT.

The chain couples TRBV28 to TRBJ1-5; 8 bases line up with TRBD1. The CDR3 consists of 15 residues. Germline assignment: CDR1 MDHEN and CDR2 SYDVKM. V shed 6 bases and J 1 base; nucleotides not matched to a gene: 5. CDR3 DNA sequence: TGTGCCAGCAGCCAAAGACAGGGGAGCAATCAGCCCCAGCATTTT. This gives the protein CASSQRQGSNQPQHF.

The CDR3 spells CASNTDRFGGYTF. The CDR3, as DNA: TGTGCCAGCAATACGGACAGGTTCGGTGGCTACACCTTC. The chain is built from TRBV28 and TRBJ1-2, with TRBD1 matching over 7 bases. V trimming: 7 bases; J trimming: 7 bases; junction bases outside the gene matches: 9. Germline V lookup: CDR1 MDHEN, CDR2 SYDVKM. This CDR3 has 13 amino acids.

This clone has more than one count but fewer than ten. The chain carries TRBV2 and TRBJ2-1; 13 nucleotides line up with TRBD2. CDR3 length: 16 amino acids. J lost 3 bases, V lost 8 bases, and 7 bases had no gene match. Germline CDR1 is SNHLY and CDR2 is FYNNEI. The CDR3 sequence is CASSGTSGDLYNEQFF. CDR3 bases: TGTGCCAGCTCCGGGACTAGCGGGGATCTCTACAATGAGCAGTTCTTC.

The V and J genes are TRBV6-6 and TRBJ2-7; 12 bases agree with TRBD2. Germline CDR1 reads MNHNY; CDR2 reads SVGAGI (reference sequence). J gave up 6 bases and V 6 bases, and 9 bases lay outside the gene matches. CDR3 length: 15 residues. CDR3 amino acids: CASSRSLAGGGEQYF. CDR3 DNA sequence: TGTGCCAGCAGCCGCAGTCTAGCGGGAGGGGGCGAGCAGTACTTC.

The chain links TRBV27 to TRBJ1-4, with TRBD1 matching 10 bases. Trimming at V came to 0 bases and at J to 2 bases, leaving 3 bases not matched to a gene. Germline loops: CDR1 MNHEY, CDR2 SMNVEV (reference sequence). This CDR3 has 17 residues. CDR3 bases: TGTGCCAGCAGTTTATCGGGACAGGGGATTACTAATGAAAAACTGTTTTTT. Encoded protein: CASSLSGQGITNEKLFF.

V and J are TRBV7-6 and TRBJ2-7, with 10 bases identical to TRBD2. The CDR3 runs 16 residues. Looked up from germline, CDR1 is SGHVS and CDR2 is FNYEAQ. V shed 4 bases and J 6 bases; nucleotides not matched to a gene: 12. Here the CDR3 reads CASSSGRGLAGVEQYF. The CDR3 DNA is TGTGCCAGCAGCTCCGGCAGAGGTCTAGCGGGAGTCGAGCAGTACTTC.

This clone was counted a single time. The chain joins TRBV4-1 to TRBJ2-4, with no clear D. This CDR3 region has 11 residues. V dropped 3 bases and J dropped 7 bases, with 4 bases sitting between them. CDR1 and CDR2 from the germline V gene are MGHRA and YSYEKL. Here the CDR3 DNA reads TGCGCCAGCAGCCAGAGGAACATTCAGTACTTC. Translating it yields CASSQRNIQYF.

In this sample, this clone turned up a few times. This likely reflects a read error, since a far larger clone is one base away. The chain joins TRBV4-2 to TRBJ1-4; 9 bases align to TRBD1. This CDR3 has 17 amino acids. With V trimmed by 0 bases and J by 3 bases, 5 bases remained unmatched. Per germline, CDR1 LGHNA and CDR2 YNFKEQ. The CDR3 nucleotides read TGTGCCAGCAGCCAAGAGGGGACAGGGCGGGCTAATGAAAAACTGTTTTTT. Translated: CASSQEGTGRANEKLFF.

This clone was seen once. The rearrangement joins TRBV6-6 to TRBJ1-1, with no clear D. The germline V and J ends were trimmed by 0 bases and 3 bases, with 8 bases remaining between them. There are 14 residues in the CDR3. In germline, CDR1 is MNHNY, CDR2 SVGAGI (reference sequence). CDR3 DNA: TGTGCCAGCAGTTACTCCGGTCCCGACACTGAAGCTTTCTTT. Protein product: CASSYSGPDTEAFF.

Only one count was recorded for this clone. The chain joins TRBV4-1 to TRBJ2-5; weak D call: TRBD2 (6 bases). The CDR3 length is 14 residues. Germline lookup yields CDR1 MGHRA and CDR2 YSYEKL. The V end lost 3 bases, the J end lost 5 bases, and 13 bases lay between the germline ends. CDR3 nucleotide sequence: TGCGCCAGCAGCCAGTACCTAGCGTTGGAGACCCAGTACTTC. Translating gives CASSQYLALETQYF.

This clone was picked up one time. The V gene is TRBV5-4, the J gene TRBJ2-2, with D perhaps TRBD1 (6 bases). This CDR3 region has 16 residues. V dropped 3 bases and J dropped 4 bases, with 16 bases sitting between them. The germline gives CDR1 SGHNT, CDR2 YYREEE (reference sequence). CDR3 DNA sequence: TGTGCCAGCAGCTCCCGACAGGCCCTCCTCACCGGGGAGCTGTTTTTT. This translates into CASSSRQALLTGELFF.

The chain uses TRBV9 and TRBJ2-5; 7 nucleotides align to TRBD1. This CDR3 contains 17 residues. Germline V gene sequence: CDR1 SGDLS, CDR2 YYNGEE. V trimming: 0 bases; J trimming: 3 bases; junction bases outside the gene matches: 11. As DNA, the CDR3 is TGTGCCAGCAGCGTAGAGGCAGGGGGACCGGCCAAAGAGACCCAGTACTTC. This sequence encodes CASSVEAGGPAKETQYF.

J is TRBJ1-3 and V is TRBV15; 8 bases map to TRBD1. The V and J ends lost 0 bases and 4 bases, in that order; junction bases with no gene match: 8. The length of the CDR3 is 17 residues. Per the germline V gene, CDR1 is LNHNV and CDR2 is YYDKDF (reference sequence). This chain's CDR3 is CATSRDLGQGVGNTIYF. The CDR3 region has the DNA TGTGCCACCAGCAGAGATTTAGGACAGGGTGTCGGAAACACCATATATTTT.

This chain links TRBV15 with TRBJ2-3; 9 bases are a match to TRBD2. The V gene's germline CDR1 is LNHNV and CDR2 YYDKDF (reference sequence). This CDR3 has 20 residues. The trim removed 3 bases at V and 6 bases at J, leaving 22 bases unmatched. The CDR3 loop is CATSRPSTAVAGEVGDTQYF. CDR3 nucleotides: TGTGCCACCAGCAGGCCATCCACGGCGGTAGCGGGAGAGGTAGGGGATACGCAGTATTTT.